This T cell receptor (beta chain) was identified in a study of graft-versus-host responses after intestinal transplantation. Study-level information: Transplant recipients had multivisceral, liver-intestinal, or isolated intestinal grafts. Among the recipients, all got anti-thymocyte globulin induction and then tacrolimus and steroids for around 3 years.

Here immunoSEQ multiplex PCR was the method, and the copy in TCRdb shows in-frame clones only, minus some. Here the sample spans 35,000 to 45,000 clones, roughly nine tenths being singletons. Broader study findings: Early declines in HvG clones that occurred post-transplant were associated with peak circulating GvH clone levels. When patients had graft-donor T cell macrochimerism, their allografts held high graft-versus-host to host-versus-graft clonal ratios.

The CDR3 loop spans 15 amino acids. Deletions cut 4 bases from V and 7 bases from J, with 17 bases between. Germline V gene sequence: CDR1 SGDLS, CDR2 YYNGEE. On this clone: The antigen remains unidentified.

Material: PBMCs, obtained almost 270 days after transplant. The genes are TRBV9 and TRBJ2-2; TRBD1 might be the D (6 bases). The TCR comes from a human patient who received an intestinal transplant, so some T cells may come from the graft donor. CDR3 nucleotides: TGTGCCAGCAGCTCCAGGGGTGTCGCGGGCGGGGAGCTGTTTTTT. Translating it yields CASSSRGVAGGELFF.